The clone carrying this T cell receptor (beta chain) was counted ten times or more. The antigen remains unidentified. V lost 7 bases to trimming and J lost 6 bases, with 13 bases between them. This CDR3 is built from 13 residues. CDR1 is LNHDA and CDR2 is SQIVND in the germline V gene (reference sequence). Every bit of the isolated RNA underwent reverse transcription, so sequencing read expressed TCRB transcripts. Using immunoSEQ multiplex PCR, the repertoire was profiled, and TCRdb retains in-frame clones only, with some absent. The repertoire holds fewer than 200,000 clones, with about 8.1% as singletons. Staining for CD45RO/CCR7/CD25/CD127/CD95/CD27 allowed sorting of CD4+ naive, central memory, regulatory and stem cell-like memory cells. Sorted populations all had greater than 95% purity. This sample was included in a study of beta chain features in type 1 diabetes. Findings of the study overall: With patients and controls alike, PCR might favor shorter templates to an equal degree.

The chain carries TRBV19 and TRBJ1-5, with D hard to call. This TCR was recovered from a man aged 18 to 35 in good health. The sequencing sample was made of central memory CD4+ T cells from blood. CDR3 residues: CASTKADGQPQHF. The CDR3 region has the DNA TGTGCCAGTACCAAGGCGGATGGTCAGCCCCAGCATTTT. The entire variable domain, with the rest obtained from reference TRBV19 and TRBJ1-5, is as follows: DGGITQSPKYLFRKEGQNVTLSCEQNLNHDAMYWYRQDPGQGLRLIYYSQIVNDFQKGDIAEGYSVSREKKESFPLTVTSAQKNPTAFYLCASTKADGQPQHFGDGTRLSIL.